The present T cell receptor (beta chain) was sequenced within a study of T cell responses to AZD1222 COVID-19 vaccine. The study's findings and limits: Baseline seropositives among AZD1222 recipients totaled only 5 to 7. The donor group comprised mostly white British people and more females; the analysis possibly underestimated clonal diversity.

Using immunoSEQ multiplex PCR, the repertoire was profiled, and TCRdb retains in-frame clones only, with some absent. The table has around 120,000 clones, approximately 85% seen once. The germline V and J ends were trimmed by 4 bases and 4 bases, with 28 bases remaining between them. Germline CDR1 reads MGHRA; CDR2 reads YSYEKL. This CDR3 region has 19 residues. Concerning this clone itself: Its matching antigen is unknown.

The sample consisted of peripheral blood, taken on day 0 of AZD1222 vaccination. The rearrangement uses TRBV4-1 and TRBJ2-5; D may be TRBD1 or TRBD2 (5 bases each). The TCR sequence derives from an adult in good health. The CDR3 DNA is TGCGCCAGCAGCCTCACCATGGGCTTCCCGGGGCCAGGGACAGAGACCCAGTACTTC. It yields the protein CASSLTMGFPGPGTETQYF.